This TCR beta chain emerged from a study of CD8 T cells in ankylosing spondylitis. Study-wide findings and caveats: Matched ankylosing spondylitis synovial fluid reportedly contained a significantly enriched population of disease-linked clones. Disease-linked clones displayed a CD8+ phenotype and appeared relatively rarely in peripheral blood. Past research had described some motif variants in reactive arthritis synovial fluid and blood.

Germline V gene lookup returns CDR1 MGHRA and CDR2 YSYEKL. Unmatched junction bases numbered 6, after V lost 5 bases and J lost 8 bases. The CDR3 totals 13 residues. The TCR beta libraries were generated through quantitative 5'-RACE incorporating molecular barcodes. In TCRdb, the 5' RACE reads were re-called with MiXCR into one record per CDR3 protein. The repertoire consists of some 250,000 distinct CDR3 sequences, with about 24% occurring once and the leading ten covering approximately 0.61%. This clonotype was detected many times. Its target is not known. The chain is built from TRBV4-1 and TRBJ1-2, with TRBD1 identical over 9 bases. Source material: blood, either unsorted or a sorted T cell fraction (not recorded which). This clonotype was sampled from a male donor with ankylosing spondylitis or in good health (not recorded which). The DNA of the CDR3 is TGCGCCAGCAGCATGAGGACAGGGGACGGCTACACCTTC. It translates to CASSMRTGDGYTF.